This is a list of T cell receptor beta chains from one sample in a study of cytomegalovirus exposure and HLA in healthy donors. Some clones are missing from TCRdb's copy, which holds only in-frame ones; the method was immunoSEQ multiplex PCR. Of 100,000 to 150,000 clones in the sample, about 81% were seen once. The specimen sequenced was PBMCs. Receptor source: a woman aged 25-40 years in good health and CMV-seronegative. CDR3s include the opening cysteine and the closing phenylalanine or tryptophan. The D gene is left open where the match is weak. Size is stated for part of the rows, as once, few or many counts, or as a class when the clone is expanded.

CASSFAGGTGELFF	TGTGCCAGCAGTTTTGCGGGTGGGACCGGGGAGCTGTTTTTT	-	few	TRBV25-1	TRBJ2-2
CASSEGQGSYGYTF	TGTGCCAGTAGTGAGGGACAGGGGAGCTATGGCTACACCTTC	TRBD1	-	TRBV19	TRBJ1-2
CASSVGGPANYGYTF	TGTGCCAGCAGCGTAGGCGGGCCAGCTAACTATGGCTACACCTTC	-	-	TRBV9	TRBJ1-2
CASSQLRVNTEAFF	TGTGCCAGCTCACAGCTAAGAGTGAACACTGAAGCTTTCTTT	-	-	TRBV18	TRBJ1-1
CASSFSSGGDTQYF	TGTGCCAGCAGCTTCTCATCGGGGGGGGATACGCAGTATTTT	TRBD2	-	TRBV7-3	TRBJ2-3
CASSLESWVGANTEAFF	TGTGCCAGCAGCTTAGAGTCTTGGGTTGGGGCGAACACTGAAGCTTTCTTT	-	-	TRBV7-9	TRBJ1-1
CASSLASGVYGYTF	TGTGCCAGCAGCTTGGCGTCAGGGGTCTATGGCTACACCTTC	-	-	TRBV5-6	TRBJ1-2
CAISEVERSSYEQYF	TGTGCCATCAGTGAGGTGGAGCGGAGCTCCTACGAGCAGTACTTC	-	-	TRBV10-3	TRBJ2-7
CASTGAHYSNEQFF	TGTGCCTCAACAGGGGCCCACTACAGCAATGAGCAGTTCTTC	TRBD1	-	TRBV6-6	TRBJ2-1
CASSLVQAGVSYEQYF	TGTGCCAGCAGCTTAGTCCAAGCGGGAGTATCCTACGAGCAGTACTTC	TRBD2	few	TRBV11-2	TRBJ2-7
CATASDRTQPQHF	TGTGCCACCGCCTCGGACAGGACTCAGCCCCAGCATTTT	TRBD1	-	TRBV19	TRBJ1-5
CASSKVAGVDYNEQFF	TGTGCCAGCAGCAAAGTAGCGGGAGTCGACTACAATGAGCAGTTCTTC	TRBD2	-	TRBV7-9	TRBJ2-1
CASSLSSGRVYEQFF	TGCGCCAGCAGCTTGTCTAGCGGGAGGGTTTATGAGCAGTTCTTC	TRBD2	-	TRBV5-1	TRBJ2-1
CASSPGQGANVLTF	TGTGCCAGCAGCCCCGGACAGGGGGCCAACGTCCTGACTTTC	-	-	TRBV11-3	TRBJ2-6
CASSYASGVGNTQYF	TGTGCCAGCAGCTACGCGTCGGGGGTTGGAAATACGCAGTATTTT	-	-	TRBV13	TRBJ2-3
CASSSTGGETQYF	TGTGCCAGCAGCTCTACAGGGGGAGAGACCCAGTACTTC	TRBD1	-	TRBV2	TRBJ2-5
CSAYTVTEAFF	TGCAGTGCTTACACCGTGACTGAAGCTTTCTTT	-	-	TRBV20-1	TRBJ1-1
CASSLGDVAGDNEQFF	TGTGCCAGCAGCTTAGGCGATGTTGCAGGGGACAATGAGCAGTTCTTC	-	-	TRBV11-3	TRBJ2-1
CASSGTGVGEKLFF	TGTGCCAGCAGCGGGACAGGGGTTGGCGAAAAACTGTTTTTT	TRBD1	-	TRBV27	TRBJ1-4
CASSYPKGVSGDTQYF	TGTGCCAGCAGCTACCCAAAGGGGGTGAGTGGAGATACGCAGTATTTT	-	-	TRBV6-6	TRBJ2-3
CAIRRQGLDYGYTF	TGTGCCATCAGAAGACAGGGACTGGACTATGGCTACACCTTC	TRBD1	-	TRBV10-3	TRBJ1-2
CASSRDRHTEAFF	TGTGCCAGCAGTCGTGACAGGCACACTGAAGCTTTCTTT	-	-	TRBV6-1	TRBJ1-1
CASSPASSYNEQFF	TGTGCCAGCAGCCCCGCTAGCTCCTACAATGAGCAGTTCTTC	-	-	TRBV6-6	TRBJ2-1
CASSIGGGPYNEQFF	TGTGCCAGTAGTATAGGGGGGGGCCCATACAATGAGCAGTTCTTC	-	once	TRBV19	TRBJ2-1
CASRASGQEYEQYF	TGCGCCAGCAGGGCCTCGGGACAGGAATACGAGCAGTACTTC	TRBD1	-	TRBV5-1	TRBJ2-7
CASSPPTGALNYGYTF	TGTGCCAGCAGCCCTCCCACAGGGGCCCTTAACTATGGCTACACCTTC	TRBD1	once	TRBV7-9	TRBJ1-2
CATSPGDNTGELFF	TGTGCCACCAGCCCGGGAGACAACACCGGGGAGCTGTTTTTT	-	-	TRBV15	TRBJ2-2
CAIRPGQNSNQPQHF	TGTGCCATCAGGCCCGGACAGAATAGCAATCAGCCCCAGCATTTT	-	-	TRBV10-3	TRBJ1-5
CASSPDRALGNTIYF	TGCGCCAGCAGCCCCGATCGCGCACTTGGAAACACCATATATTTT	-	-	TRBV4-1	TRBJ1-3
CASSRTGYSNQPQHF	TGTGCCAGCAGCCGGACAGGGTATAGCAATCAGCCCCAGCATTTT	TRBD1	-	TRBV5-6	TRBJ1-5
CASSLGRQANEKLFF	TGTGCCAGCAGCTTAGGACGTCAGGCTAATGAAAAACTGTTTTTT	-	-	TRBV7-8	TRBJ1-4
CASSPANRGSYNEQFF	TGTGCCAGCTCACCGGCAAACAGGGGTTCCTACAATGAGCAGTTCTTC	TRBD1	-	TRBV18	TRBJ2-1
CAWDRGLGATGELFF	TGTGCCTGGGACAGGGGGCTTGGGGCCACCGGGGAGCTGTTTTTT	TRBD1	-	TRBV30	TRBJ2-2
CASSPRYTEAFF	TGTGCCAGCTCACCTCGGTACACTGAAGCTTTCTTT	-	-	TRBV18	TRBJ1-1
CASSFQGTNNSPLHF	TGTGCCAGCAGCTTTCAGGGGACCAATAATTCACCCCTCCACTTT	-	-	TRBV7-9	TRBJ1-6
CASRSTRGSYEQYF	TGTGCCAGCAGATCCACTAGAGGCTCCTACGAGCAGTACTTC	-	-	TRBV2	TRBJ2-7
CATSRDSLGWGQGYGYTF	TGTGCCACCAGCAGAGATTCTCTGGGATGGGGACAAGGCTATGGCTACACCTTC	-	-	TRBV15	TRBJ1-2
CASRYGVTPGEYGYTF	TGTGCCAGCCGATATGGGGTTACCCCAGGGGAATATGGCTACACCTTC	-	-	TRBV2	TRBJ1-2
CASSPSVRSYNSPLHF	TGTGCCAGCTCACCGTCCGTTCGCTCCTATAATTCACCCCTCCACTTT	-	-	TRBV18	TRBJ1-6
CASTYWNTEAFF	TGTGCCAGCACATACTGGAACACTGAAGCTTTCTTT	-	-	TRBV6-1	TRBJ1-1
CASSLGRPGGSEQYF	TGCGCCAGCAGCTTGGGGCGTCCCGGGGGGTCCGAGCAGTACTTC	TRBD2	-	TRBV5-1	TRBJ2-7
CASSFAVTTDTQYF	TGCGCCAGCAGTTTCGCAGTCACCACAGATACGCAGTATTTT	-	-	TRBV6-6	TRBJ2-3
CASSLNGQLNTEAFF	TGTGCCAGCAGCCTAAACGGACAACTTAACACTGAAGCTTTCTTT	-	-	TRBV11-2	TRBJ1-1